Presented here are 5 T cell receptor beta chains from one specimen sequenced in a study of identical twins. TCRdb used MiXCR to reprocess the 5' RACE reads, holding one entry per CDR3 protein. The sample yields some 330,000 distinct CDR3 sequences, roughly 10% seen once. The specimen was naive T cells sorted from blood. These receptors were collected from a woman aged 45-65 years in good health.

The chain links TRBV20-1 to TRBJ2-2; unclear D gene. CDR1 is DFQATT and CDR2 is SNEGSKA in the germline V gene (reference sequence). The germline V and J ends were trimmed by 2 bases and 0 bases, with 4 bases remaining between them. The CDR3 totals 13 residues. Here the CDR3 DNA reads TGCAGTGCTAGAACCCCGAACACCGGGGAGCTGTTTTTT. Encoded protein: CSARTPNTGELFF.

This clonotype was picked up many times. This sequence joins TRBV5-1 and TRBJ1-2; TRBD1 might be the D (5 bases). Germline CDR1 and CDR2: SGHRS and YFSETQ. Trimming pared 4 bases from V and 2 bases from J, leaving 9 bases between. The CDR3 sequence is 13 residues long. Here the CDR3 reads CASSAGLNYGYTF. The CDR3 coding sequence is TGCGCCAGCAGCGCAGGGCTAAACTATGGCTACACCTTC.

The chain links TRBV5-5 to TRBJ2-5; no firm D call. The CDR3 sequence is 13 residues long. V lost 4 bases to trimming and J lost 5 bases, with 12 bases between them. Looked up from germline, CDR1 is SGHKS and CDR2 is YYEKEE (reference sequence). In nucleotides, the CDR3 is TGTGCCAGCAGCCGGTGGCCCGGCGAGACCCAGTACTTC. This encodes CASSRWPGETQYF.

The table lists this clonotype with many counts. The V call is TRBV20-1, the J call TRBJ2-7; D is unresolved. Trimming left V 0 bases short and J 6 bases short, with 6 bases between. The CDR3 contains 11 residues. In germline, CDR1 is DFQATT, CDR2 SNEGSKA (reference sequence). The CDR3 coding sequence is TGCAGTGCTAGAGAGCAGACCGAGCAGTACTTC. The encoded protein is CSAREQTEQYF.

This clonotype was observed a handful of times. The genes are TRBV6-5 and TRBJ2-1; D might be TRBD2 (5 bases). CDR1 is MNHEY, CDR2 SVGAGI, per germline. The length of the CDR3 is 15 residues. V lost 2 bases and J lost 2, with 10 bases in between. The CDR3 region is CASSYKRNTYNEQFF. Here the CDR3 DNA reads TGTGCCAGCAGTTACAAGCGGAACACCTACAATGAGCAGTTCTTC.